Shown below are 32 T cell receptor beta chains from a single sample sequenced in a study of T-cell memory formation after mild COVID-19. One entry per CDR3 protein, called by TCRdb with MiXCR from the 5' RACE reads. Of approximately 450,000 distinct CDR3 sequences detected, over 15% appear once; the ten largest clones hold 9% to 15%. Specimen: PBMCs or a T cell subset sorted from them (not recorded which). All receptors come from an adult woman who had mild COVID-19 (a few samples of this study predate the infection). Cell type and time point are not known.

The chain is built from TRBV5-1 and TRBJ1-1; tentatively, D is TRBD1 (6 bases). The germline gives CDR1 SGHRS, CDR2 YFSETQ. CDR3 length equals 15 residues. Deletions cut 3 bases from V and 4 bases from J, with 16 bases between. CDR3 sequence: CASSSLQGLGTEAFF. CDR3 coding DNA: TGCGCCAGCAGCTCCCTCCAGGGGTTGGGCACTGAAGCTTTCTTT.

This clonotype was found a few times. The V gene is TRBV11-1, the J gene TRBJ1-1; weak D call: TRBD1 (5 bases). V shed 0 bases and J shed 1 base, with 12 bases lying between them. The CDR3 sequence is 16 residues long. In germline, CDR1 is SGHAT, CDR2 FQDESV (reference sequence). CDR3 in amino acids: CASSLAAGLPNTEAFF. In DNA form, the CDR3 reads TGTGCCAGCAGCTTAGCGGCGGGACTTCCGAACACTGAAGCTTTCTTT.

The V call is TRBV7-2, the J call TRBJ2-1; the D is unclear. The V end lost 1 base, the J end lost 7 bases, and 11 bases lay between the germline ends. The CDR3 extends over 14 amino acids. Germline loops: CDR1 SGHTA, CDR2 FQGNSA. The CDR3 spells CASSLGTGSNEQFF. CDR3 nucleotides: TGTGCCAGCAGCTTAGGCACGGGTTCGAATGAGCAGTTCTTC.

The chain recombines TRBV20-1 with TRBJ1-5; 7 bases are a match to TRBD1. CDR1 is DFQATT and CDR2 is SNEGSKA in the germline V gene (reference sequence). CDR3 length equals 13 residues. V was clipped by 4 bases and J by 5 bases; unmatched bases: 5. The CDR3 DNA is TGCAGTGCTAAGACAGGGTGGGATCAGCCCCAGCATTTT. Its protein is CSAKTGWDQPQHF.

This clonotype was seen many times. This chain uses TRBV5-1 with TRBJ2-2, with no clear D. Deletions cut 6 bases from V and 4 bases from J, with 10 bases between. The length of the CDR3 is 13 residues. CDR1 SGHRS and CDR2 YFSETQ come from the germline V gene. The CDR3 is CASKSSGTGELFF. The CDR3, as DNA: TGCGCCAGCAAGAGTTCAGGCACCGGGGAGCTGTTTTTT.

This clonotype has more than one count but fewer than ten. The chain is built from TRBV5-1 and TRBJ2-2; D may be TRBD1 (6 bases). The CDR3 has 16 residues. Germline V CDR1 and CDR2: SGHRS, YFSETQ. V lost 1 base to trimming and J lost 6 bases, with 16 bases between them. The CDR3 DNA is TGCGCCAGCAGCTTGTGGCAGACAGGACAGTCCGGGGAGCTGTTTTTT. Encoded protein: CASSLWQTGQSGELFF.

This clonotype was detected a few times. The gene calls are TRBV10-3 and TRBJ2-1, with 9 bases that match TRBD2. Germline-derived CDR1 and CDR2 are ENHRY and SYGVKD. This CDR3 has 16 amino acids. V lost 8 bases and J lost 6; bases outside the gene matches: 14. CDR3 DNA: TGTGCCATCGGTGCCAGCGGGGGGTTCCAGGGCAATGAGCAGTTCTTC. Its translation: CAIGASGGFQGNEQFF.

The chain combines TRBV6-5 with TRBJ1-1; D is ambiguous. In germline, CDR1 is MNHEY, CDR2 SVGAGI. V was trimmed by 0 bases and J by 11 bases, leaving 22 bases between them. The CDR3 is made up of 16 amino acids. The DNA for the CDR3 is TGTGCCAGCAGTTACTCGTTCTTGGCAGGCAGCTATAGGGCTTTCTTT. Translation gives CASSYSFLAGSYRAFF.

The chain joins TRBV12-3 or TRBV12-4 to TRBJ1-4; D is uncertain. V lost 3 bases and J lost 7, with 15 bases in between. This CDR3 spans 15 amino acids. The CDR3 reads CASSFDGRRGEKLFF. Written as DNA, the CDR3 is TGTGCCAGCAGTTTTGATGGTAGGAGAGGTGAAAAACTGTTTTTT.

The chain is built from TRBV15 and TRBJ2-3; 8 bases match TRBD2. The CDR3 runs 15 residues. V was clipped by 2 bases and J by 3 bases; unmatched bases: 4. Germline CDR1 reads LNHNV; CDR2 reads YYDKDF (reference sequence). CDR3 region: CATSRTGTRTDTQYF. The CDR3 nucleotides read TGTGCCACCAGCAGAACCGGGACTAGGACAGATACGCAGTATTTT.

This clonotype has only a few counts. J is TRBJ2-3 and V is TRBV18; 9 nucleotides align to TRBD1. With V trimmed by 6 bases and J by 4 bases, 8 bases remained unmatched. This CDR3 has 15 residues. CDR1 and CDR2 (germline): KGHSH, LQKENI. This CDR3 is CASSRGQGKADTQYF. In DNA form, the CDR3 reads TGTGCCAGCTCGCGCGGACAGGGGAAGGCAGATACGCAGTATTTT. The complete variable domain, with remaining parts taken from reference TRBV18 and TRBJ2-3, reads NAGVMQNPRHLVRRRGQEARLRCSPMKGHSHVYWYRQLPEEGLKFMVYLQKENIIDESGMPKERFSAEFPKEGPSILRIQQVVRGDSAAYFCASSRGQGKADTQYFGPGTRLTVL.

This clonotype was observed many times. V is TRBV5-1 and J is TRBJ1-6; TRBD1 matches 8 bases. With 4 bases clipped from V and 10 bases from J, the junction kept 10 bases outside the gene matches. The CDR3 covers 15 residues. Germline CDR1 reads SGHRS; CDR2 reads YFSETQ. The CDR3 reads CASSGSRTGSSPLHF. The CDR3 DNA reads TGCGCCAGCAGCGGCTCTAGGACAGGGTCATCACCCCTCCACTTT.

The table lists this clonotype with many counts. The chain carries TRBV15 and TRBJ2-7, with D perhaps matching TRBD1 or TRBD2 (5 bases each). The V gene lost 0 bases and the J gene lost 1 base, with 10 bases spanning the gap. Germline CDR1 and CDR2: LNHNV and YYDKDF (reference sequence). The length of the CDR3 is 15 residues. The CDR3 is CATSRDRGQSYEQYF. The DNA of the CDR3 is TGTGCCACCAGCAGAGATCGGGGCCAATCCTACGAGCAGTACTTC.

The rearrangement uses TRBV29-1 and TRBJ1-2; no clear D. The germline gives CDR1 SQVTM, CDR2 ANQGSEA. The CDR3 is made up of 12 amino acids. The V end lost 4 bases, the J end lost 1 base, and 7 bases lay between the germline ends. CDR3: CSVAHSNYGYTF. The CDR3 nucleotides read TGCAGCGTTGCGCACAGTAACTATGGCTACACCTTC.

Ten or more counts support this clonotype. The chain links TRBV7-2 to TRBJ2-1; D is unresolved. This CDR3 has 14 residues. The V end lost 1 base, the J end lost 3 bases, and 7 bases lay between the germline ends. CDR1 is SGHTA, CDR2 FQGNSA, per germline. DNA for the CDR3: TGTGCCAGCAGCTTAGACCCGAACTACAATGAGCAGTTCTTC. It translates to CASSLDPNYNEQFF.

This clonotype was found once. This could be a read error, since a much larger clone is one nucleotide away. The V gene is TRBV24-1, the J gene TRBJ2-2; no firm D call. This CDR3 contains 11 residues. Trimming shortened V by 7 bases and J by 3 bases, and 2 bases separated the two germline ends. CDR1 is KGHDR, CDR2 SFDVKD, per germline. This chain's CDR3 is CATSYTGELFF. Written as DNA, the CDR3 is TGTGCCACCAGCTACACCGGGGAGCTGTTTTTT.

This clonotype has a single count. CDR3: CASINTQTGGTEAFF. CDR3 DNA: TGTGCCAGCATCAATACACAGACAGGGGGCACTGAAGCTTTCTTT. The chain is built from TRBV5-4 and TRBJ1-1; TRBD1 matches at 9 bases. Looked up from germline, CDR1 is SGHNT and CDR2 is YYREEE (reference sequence). The J segment lost 4 bases and the V segment lost 6 bases, leaving 10 bases of the junction unmatched. The CDR3 spans 15 residues.

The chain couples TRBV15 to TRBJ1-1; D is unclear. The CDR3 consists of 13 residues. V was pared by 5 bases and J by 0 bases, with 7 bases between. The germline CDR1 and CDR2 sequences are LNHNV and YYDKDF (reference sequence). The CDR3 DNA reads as TGTGCCACCAGCGGGCAGATGAACACTGAAGCTTTCTTT. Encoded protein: CATSGQMNTEAFF.

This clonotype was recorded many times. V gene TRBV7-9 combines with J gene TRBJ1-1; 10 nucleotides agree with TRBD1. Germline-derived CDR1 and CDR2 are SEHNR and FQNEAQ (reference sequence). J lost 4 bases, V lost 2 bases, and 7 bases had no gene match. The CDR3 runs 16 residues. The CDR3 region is CASSLPRDRGGTEAFF. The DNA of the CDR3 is TGTGCCAGCAGCTTACCGCGGGACAGGGGTGGCACTGAAGCTTTCTTT. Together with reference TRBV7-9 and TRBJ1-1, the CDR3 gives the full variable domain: DTGVSQNPRHKITKRGQNVTFRCDPISEHNRLYWYRQTLGQGPEFLTYFQNEAQLEKSRLLSDRFSAERPKGSFSTLEIQRTEQGDSAMYLCASSLPRDRGGTEAFFGQGTRLTVV.

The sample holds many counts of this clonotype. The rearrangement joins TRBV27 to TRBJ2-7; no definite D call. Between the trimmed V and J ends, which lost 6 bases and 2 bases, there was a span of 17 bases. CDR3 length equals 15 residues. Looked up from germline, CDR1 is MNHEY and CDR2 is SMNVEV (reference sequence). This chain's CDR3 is CASSIHLVTAYEQYF. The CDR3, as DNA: TGTGCCAGCAGCATTCATTTGGTAACGGCCTACGAGCAGTACTTC.

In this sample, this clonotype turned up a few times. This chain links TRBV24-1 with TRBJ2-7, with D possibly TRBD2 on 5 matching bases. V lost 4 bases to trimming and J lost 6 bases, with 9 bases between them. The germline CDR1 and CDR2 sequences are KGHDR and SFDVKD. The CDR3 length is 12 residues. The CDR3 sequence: CATSEGEGEQYF. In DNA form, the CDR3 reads TGTGCCACCAGTGAAGGTGAGGGCGAGCAGTACTTC.

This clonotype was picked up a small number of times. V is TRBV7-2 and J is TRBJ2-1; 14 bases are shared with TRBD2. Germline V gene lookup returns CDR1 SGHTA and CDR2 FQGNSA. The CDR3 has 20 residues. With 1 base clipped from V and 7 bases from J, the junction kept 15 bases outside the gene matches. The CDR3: CASSLVAVVVGLAGANEQFF. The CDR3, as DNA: TGTGCCAGCAGCTTAGTAGCCGTTGTCGTGGGACTAGCGGGAGCAAATGAGCAGTTCTTC.

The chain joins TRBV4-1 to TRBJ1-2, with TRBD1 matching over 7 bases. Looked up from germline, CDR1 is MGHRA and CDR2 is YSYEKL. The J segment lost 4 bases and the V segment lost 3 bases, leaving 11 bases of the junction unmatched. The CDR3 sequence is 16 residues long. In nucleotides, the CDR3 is TGCGCCAGCAGCCAGGATTACAGGGGTTCCCCCTATGGCTACACCTTC. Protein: CASSQDYRGSPYGYTF.

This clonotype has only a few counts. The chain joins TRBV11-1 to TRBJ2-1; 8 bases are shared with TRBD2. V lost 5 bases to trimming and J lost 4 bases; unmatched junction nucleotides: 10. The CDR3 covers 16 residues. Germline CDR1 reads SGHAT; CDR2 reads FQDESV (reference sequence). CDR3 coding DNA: TGTGCCAGCAGCCGACTAGTCAGCGGGGGATACAATGAGCAGTTCTTC. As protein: CASSRLVSGGYNEQFF.

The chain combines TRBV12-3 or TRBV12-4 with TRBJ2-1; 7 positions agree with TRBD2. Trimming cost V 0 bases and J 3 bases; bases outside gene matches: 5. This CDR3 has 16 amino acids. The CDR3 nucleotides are TGTGCCAGCAGTTTAGCGGGCGCTAGCGGCTACAATGAGCAGTTCTTC. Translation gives CASSLAGASGYNEQFF.

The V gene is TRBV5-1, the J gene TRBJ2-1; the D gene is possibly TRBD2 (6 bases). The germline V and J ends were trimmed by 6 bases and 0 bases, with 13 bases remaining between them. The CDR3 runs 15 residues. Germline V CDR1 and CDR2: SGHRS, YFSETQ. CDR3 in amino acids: CASNPAGSSYNEQFF. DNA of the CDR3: TGCGCCAGCAACCCAGCGGGTAGCTCCTACAATGAGCAGTTCTTC.

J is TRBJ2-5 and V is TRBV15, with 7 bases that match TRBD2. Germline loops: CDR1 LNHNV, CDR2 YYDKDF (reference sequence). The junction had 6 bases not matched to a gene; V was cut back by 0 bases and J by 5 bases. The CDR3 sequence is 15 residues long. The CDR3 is CATSRDMAGVETQYF. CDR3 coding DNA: TGTGCCACCAGCAGAGATATGGCGGGAGTGGAGACCCAGTACTTC.

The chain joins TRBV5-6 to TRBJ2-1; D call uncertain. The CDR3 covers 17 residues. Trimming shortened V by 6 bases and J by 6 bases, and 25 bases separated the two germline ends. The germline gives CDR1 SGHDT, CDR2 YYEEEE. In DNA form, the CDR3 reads TGTGCCAGCATCCTTTGGTTTGGTTCCTCACGCCCCAATGAGCAGTTCTTC. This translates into CASILWFGSSRPNEQFF.

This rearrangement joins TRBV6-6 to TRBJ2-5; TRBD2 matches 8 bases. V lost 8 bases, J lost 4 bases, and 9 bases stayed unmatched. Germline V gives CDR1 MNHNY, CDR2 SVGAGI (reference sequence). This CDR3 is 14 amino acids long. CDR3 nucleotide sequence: TGTGCCAGCGAGCGGGAGAGACGCGGAGAGACCCAGTACTTC. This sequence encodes CASERERRGETQYF.

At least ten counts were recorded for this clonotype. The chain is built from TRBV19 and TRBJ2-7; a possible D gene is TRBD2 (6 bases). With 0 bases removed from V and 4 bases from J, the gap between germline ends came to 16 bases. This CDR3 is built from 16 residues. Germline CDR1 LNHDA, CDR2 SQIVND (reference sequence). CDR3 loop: CASSIDGQGLLYEQYF. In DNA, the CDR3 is TGTGCCAGTAGTATAGACGGGCAGGGACTTCTATACGAGCAGTACTTC.

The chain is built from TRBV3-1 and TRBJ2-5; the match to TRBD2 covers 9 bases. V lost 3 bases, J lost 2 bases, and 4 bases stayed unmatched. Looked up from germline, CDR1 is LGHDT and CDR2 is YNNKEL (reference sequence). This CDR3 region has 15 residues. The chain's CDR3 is CASSHLTSGQETQYF. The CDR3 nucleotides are TGTGCCAGCAGCCACCTGACTAGCGGACAAGAGACCCAGTACTTC.

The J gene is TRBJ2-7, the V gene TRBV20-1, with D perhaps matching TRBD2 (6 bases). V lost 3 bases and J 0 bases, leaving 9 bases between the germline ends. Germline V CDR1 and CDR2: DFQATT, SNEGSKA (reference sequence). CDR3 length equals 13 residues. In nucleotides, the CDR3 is TGCAGTGCTAGTTGGCGGGACTCCTACGAGCAGTACTTC. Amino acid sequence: CSASWRDSYEQYF.